This T cell receptor (beta chain) is from a study of CD8 T cells in Susac syndrome. Study summary: The Susac syndrome patients were therapy-naive, on corticosteroids, or on intravenous immunoglobulin alone at blood draw.

Random hexamers primed reverse transcription of about 0.5 to 1 ug RNA. TCRdb reprocessed the immunoSEQ multiplex PCR reads via MiXCR and lists one record per CDR3 protein. This sample has some 210,000 distinct CDR3 sequences; 94% occur once, and the top ten carry around 0.15%. The V and J ends lost 6 bases and 5 bases respectively, with 16 bases between them. Germline CDR1 and CDR2: SGHRS and YFSETQ. The CDR3 is 14 residues long. Broader study findings: Where Susac syndrome CD4+ T cell repertoires were concerned, no clonal expansion was evident.

In regard to this clonotype: Its antigen is still unknown.

Source material: CD4+ T cells from PBMCs. The sequence derives from a human donor with Susac syndrome. V and J are TRBV5-1 and TRBJ2-3; D remains unclear. In DNA, the CDR3 is TGCGCCAGCACGCAAGGGATTCCACAAGATACGCAGTATTTT. Translating gives CASTQGIPQDTQYF.